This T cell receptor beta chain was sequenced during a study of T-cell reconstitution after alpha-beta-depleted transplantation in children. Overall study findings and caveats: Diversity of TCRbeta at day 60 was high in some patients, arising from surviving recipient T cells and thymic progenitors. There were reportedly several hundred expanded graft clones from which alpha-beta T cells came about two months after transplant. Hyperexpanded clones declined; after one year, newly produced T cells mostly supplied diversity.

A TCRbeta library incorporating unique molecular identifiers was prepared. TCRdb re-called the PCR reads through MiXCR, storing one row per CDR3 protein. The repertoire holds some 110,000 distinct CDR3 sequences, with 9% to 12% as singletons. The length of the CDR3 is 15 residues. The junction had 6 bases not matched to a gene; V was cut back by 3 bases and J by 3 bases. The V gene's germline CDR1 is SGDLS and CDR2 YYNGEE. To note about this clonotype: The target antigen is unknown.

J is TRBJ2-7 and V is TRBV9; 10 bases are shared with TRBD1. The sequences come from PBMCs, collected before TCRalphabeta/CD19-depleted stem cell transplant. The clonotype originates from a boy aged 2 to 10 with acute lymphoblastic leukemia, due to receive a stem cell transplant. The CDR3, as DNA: TGTGCCAGCAGCGAGCCGGGACAGGGGATCTACGAGCAGTACTTC. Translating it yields CASSEPGQGIYEQYF.